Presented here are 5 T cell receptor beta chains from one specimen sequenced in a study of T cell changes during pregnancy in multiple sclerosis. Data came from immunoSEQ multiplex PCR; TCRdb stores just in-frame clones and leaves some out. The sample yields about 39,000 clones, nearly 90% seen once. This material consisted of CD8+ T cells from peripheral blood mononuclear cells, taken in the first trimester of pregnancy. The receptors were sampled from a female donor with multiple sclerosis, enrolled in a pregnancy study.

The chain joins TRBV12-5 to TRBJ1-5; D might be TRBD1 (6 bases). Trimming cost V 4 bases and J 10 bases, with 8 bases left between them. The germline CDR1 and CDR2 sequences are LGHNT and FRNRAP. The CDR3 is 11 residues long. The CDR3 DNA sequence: TGTGCTAGTGGTTACAGGGTCCCCCAGCATTTT. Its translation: CASGYRVPQHF.

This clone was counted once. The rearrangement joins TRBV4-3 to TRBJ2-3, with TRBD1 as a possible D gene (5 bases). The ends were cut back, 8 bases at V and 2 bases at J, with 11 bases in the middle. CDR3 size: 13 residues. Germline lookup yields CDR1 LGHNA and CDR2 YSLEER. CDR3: CASRKGNTDTQYF. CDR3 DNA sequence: TGCGCCAGCCGAAAGGGGAACACAGATACGCAGTATTTT.

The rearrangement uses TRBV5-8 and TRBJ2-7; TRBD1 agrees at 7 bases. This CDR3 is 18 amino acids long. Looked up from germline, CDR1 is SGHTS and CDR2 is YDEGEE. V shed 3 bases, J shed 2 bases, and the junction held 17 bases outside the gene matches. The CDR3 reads CASSSTTGMGLDTYEQYF. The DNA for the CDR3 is TGTGCCAGCAGCTCCACGACAGGGATGGGTCTAGACACCTACGAGCAGTACTTC. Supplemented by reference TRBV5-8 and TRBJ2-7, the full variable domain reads EAGVTQSPTHLIKTRGQQATLRCSPISGHTSVYWYQQALGLGLQFLLWYDEGEERNRGNFPPRFSGRQFPNYSSELNVNALELEDSALYLCASSSTTGMGLDTYEQYFGPGTRLTVT.

CDR3 amino acids: CASRDYSFGEQFF. CDR3 coding DNA: TGTGCCAGCAGGGACTATTCGTTTGGTGAGCAGTTCTTC. The V gene is TRBV5-5, the J gene TRBJ2-1; D perhaps matches TRBD2 (6 bases). CDR1 and CDR2 from the germline V gene are SGHKS and YYEKEE (reference sequence). CDR3 length: 13 residues. V was trimmed by 5 bases and J by 9 bases, leaving 15 bases between them.

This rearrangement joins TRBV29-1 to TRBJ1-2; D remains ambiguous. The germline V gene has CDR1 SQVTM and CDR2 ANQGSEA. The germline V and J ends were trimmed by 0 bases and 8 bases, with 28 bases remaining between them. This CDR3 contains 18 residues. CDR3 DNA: TGCAGCGTTGAAGATAGGACCCTCGAAGAGGGCCTTGGTCACGGCTACACCTTC. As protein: CSVEDRTLEEGLGHGYTF.